This paragraph covers one TCR beta chain sequence. This clone was seen only once. Its binding antigen is unknown. One base away there is no much larger clone; base qualities are not given. Using the deep immunoSEQ assay, TCR CDR3 regions were amplified from genomic DNA by multiplex PCR. Genomic DNA extracted from each cell subset was distributed evenly over all wells of several immunoSEQ 96-well plates, and each plate served as one replicate. For sorted subsets, each replicate PCR was loaded with 150 to 250 ng genomic DNA, equivalent to 32,000 or so T cell genomes. Purified libraries were quantified with a Qubit 3.0 fluorometer, sized on a Bioanalyzer 2100, and re-quantified with the KAPA Library Quantification kit. Every immunoSEQ 96-well plate was sequenced on a dedicated single-read 150-cycle Illumina NextSeq 550 flow cell. Per the original workflow: Because only junctional sequences without quality scores were contained in the immunoSEQ output, filtering matching that applied to full-length reads could not be performed. Sequences were annotated with PyIR, a Python wrapper for IgBLAST v1.9, using IMGT germline references to assign V/J genes and CDR3. Any read was removed if the V/J assignment was weak (E-value above 1e-6), the CDR3 was missing, or the read contained stop codons, out-of-frame junctions, or ambiguous translated residues. V3J clonotypes were defined as sequences sharing an identical inferred V gene, J gene, and CDR3 amino acid sequence. The percentage overlap between two repertoires was calculated by dividing the number of shared unique clonotypes by the size of the smaller repertoire. Richness of each repertoire was evaluated using RTK rarefaction, the Chao1 estimator, and Recon v2.1 estimates of unobserved clonotypes. For all TCRbeta clonotypes obtained by the gDNA method from a handful of donors, generation probabilities were computed with OLGA. TCRdb took this table from immuneACCESS and kept in-frame rearrangements with V and J called. Such tables lack part of the clones; where checked against another copy, unresolved V genes explain under half of the gap, and the rest is unexplained. The DNA was the basis for D and trimming; V, J and clone size are from that table. This sample gives about 1 million clones in total; around three quarters of them show up just once. The ten largest clones add up to approximately 0.56% of the sample.

Healthy HIV-negative adults with no recently reported acute infections or vaccinations were included as donors. Every donor was a Caucasian adult living in Nashville, Tennessee, USA. CD4+ T cells were enriched through magnetic negative selection, after which naive cells were positively selected on CD45RA and the remaining negative fraction served as the memory subset. After blood collection by leukapheresis, PBMCs were isolated using Ficoll-Histopaque density gradient centrifugation and then cryopreserved in the vapor phase of liquid nitrogen. Analytical flow cytometry was used to check the purity and quantity of each magnetically sorted T cell population. Genomic DNA was isolated from each sorted fraction and quantified by UV absorbance on a Nanodrop 2000c. The germline V gene gives CDR1 as SGHTA and CDR2 as FQGNSA. The CDR3 measures 13 amino acids from cysteine to phenylalanine. Of all the DNA, just the CDR3 is kept, 39 bases in frame from base 1. V loses 1 base, J loses 6 bases, and the germline ends lie 7 bases apart.

This sample stems from a study of shared clonotypes between healthy human individuals (dated by TCRdb to the early 2020s). Describing the broader study: The cohort included a few men and a couple of women between 18 and 49 years of age. For each donor, three plates each were used for CD4 naive and CD4 memory, two plates were used for CD8 naive, and one plate was used for CD8 memory. To estimate repertoire size and how much clonotype sharing occurs between individuals, the study deeply sequenced the blood TCR repertoires of about 5 healthy adults. To increase sequencing depth and limit assay-specific biases, TCR repertoire library preparation and sequencing were carried out by different laboratories using diverse techniques. Leukapheresis yielded between about 0.9 and 9 billion PBMCs per donor. Summary of the overall study and its limitations: Only blood was sampled, and tissue TCR repertoires likely differ from those in blood. The small number of donors limited the genetic and exposure-history diversity represented. Higher generation probabilities were observed for clonotypes shared by all four sorted-subset donors than for non-shared clonotypes. Naive subsets generally had larger estimated clonotype richness than memory subsets. Even with the large sequencing depth, rarefaction of the sorted-subset datasets indicated that sequencing was incomplete. When several donors were compared, the shared fraction of clonotypes was about 5% for naive CD4, 3.5% for naive CD8, 2.3% for memory CD4, and roughly 0.4% for memory CD8. Based on pairwise subsampling, the degree of clonotype sharing among donors was expected to be affected by sequencing depth.

Input material: memory CD4+ T cells from PBMCs. The cell subset or site label for this specimen denotes: CD45RA-negative fraction. The chain employs TRBV7-2 and TRBJ1-3, with a weak D call of TRBD1 (6 bases match). The source is a man aged 18 to 29 in good health. Some clones in this sample may be carry-over from other donors' samples. The bases are TGTGCCAGCAGCTTAGACAGGGTAAACACCATATATTTT. The resulting protein is CASSLDRVNTIYF.